A single TCR beta chain is shown here with its context. The CDR3 totals 15 residues. Germline-derived CDR1 and CDR2 are LGHNA and YNFKEQ. With 0 bases clipped from V and 4 bases from J, the junction kept 4 bases outside the gene matches. This sample stems from a study of blood T cell repertoires in COVID-19. Study-level background: Sites in the United States, Italy and Spain provided acute and convalescent COVID-19 samples. PBMCs, B-cell-depleted T cells, or T cells provided the cDNA or gDNA that made up the material.

Methods used by the authors: Scientists estimated how many nucleated cells there were by amplifying reference gene primers. Here immunoSEQ multiplex PCR was the method, and the copy in TCRdb shows in-frame clones only, minus some. V and J calls plus clone size are reproduced from that table; the DNA served to infer D and trimming. Among about 97,000 clones, around nine tenths were seen once, and the ten largest hold approximately 15%. The sequence was obtained from a human donor in a cohort sampled during active COVID-19. The rearrangement uses TRBV4-2 and TRBJ2-7, with 9 bases fitting TRBD1. Sequencing was done on a sample of peripheral blood. CDR3 sequence: CASSQDGTGSYEQYF. As DNA, the CDR3 is TGTGCCAGCAGCCAAGATGGGACAGGGTCGTACGAGCAGTACTTC.